The 2 T cell receptor beta chains listed next were all sequenced from one sample in a study of human T cells and chemical hapten exposure. The time point: patch test 1, 2 weeks after DPC sensitization. Treatment noted: therapeutic diphenylcyclopropenone sensitization with weekly scalp DPC. Using its own MiXCR run on the RACE reads, TCRdb lists one record per CDR3 protein. The data contain 350,000 or so distinct CDR3 sequences, 6% to 8.5% of them singletons. This specimen was whole blood, taken in connection with sensitization to the hapten diphenylcyclopropenone (DPC). Every receptor here comes from a woman aged 18-29 years with alopecia areata. Some clones in this sample may be carry-over from other donors' samples.

The V gene is TRBV7-2, the J gene TRBJ2-1; D possibly corresponds to TRBD1 (5 bases). V was pared by 3 bases and J by 6 bases, with 18 bases between. This CDR3 contains 16 residues. CDR1 SGHTA and CDR2 FQGNSA come from the germline V gene. The CDR3 here is CASSFRPGNSGNEQFF. The CDR3 region has the DNA TGTGCCAGCAGCTTCCGACCAGGGAATTCGGGCAATGAGCAGTTCTTC.

This clonotype was counted between two and nine times. The CDR3: CASSLGRDSGANVLTF. The DNA of the CDR3 is TGCGCCAGCAGCTTGGGACGGGACTCTGGGGCCAACGTCCTGACTTTC. J is TRBJ2-6 and V is TRBV5-1, with a weak D call TRBD2 (5 bases). The length of the CDR3 is 16 residues. Germline V gives CDR1 SGHRS, CDR2 YFSETQ. V was clipped by 0 bases and J by 0 bases, with 7 bases between them.